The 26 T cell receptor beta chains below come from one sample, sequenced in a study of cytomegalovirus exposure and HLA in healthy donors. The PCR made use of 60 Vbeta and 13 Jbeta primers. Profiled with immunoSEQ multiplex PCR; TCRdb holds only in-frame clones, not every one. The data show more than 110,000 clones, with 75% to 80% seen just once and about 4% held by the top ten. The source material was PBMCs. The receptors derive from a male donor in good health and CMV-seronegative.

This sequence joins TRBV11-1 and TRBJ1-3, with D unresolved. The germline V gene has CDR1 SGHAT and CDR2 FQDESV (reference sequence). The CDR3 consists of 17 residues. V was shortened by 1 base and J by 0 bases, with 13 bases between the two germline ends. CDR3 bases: TGTGCCAGCAGCTTAGATTCGGGGATTCACTCTGGAAACACCATATATTTT. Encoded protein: CASSLDSGIHSGNTIYF.

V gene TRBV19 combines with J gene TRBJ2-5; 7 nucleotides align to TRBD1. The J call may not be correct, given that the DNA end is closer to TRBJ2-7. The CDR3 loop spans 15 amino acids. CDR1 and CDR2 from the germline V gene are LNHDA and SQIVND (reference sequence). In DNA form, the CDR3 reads TGTGCCAGTAGTATAGAAACAGGGGCCCATCTCGAGCAGTACTTC. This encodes CASSIETGAHLEQYF.

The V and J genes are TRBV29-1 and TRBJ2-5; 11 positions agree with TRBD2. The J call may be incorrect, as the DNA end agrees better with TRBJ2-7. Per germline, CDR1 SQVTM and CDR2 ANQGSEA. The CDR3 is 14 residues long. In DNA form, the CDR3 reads TGCAGCGTGACCCCCGGGACTAGCGGAGACGAGCAGTACTTC. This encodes CSVTPGTSGDEQYF.

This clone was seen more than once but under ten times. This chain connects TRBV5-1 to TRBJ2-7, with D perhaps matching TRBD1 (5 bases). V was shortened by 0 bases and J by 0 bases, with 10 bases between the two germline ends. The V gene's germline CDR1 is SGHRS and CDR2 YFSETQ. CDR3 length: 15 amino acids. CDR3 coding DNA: TGCGCCAGCAGCTTGGTGCAGGGAAGCTCCTACGAGCAGTACTTC. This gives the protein CASSLVQGSSYEQYF.

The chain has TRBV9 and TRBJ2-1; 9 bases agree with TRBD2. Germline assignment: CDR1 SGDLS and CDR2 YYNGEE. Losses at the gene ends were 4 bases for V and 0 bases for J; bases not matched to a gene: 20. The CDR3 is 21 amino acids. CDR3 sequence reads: CASSFPGSAGGPSSSYNEQFF. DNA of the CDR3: TGTGCCAGCAGCTTTCCAGGGTCCGCGGGGGGGCCCTCGAGCTCCTACAATGAGCAGTTCTTC.

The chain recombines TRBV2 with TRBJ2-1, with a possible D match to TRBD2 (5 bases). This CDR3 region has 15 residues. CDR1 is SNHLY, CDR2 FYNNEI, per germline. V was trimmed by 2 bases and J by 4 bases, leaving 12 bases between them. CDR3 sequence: CASSEPHWEYNEQFF. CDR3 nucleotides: TGTGCCAGCAGTGAACCCCACTGGGAGTACAATGAGCAGTTCTTC.

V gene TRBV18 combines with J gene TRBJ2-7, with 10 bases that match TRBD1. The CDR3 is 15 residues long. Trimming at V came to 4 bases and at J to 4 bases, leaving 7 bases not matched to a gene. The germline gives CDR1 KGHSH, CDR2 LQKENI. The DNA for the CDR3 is TGTGCCAGCTCACTTCCGGGACAGGGGTTTTACGAGCAGTACTTC. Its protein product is CASSLPGQGFYEQYF. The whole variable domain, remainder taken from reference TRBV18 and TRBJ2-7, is NAGVMQNPRHLVRRRGQEARLRCSPMKGHSHVYWYRQLPEEGLKFMVYLQKENIIDESGMPKERFSAEFPKEGPSILRIQQVVRGDSAAYFCASSLPGQGFYEQYFGPGTRLTVT.

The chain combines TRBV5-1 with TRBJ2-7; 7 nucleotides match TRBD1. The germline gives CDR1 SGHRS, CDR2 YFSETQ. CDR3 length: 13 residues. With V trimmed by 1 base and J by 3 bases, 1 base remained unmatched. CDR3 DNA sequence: TGCGCCAGCAGCTTGCCAGGGGGCTACGAGCAGTACTTC. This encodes CASSLPGGYEQYF.

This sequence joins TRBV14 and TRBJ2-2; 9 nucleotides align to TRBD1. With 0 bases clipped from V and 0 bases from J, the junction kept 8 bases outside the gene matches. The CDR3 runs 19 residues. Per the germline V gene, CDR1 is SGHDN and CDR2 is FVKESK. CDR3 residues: CASSQDWGTGISNTGELFF. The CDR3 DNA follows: TGTGCCAGCAGCCAAGATTGGGGGACAGGGATATCGAACACCGGGGAGCTGTTTTTT. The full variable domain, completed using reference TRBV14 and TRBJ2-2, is EAGVTQFPSHSVIEKGQTVTLRCDPISGHDNLYWYRRVMGKEIKFLLHFVKESKQDESGMPNNRFLAERTGGTYSTLKVQPAELEDSGVYFCASSQDWGTGISNTGELFFGEGSRLTVL.

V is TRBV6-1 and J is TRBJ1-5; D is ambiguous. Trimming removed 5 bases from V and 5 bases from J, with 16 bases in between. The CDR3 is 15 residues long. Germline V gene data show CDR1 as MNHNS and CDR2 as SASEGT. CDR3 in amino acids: CASSIQTTADQPQHF. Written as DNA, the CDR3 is TGTGCCAGCAGTATTCAAACAACAGCGGATCAGCCCCAGCATTTT.

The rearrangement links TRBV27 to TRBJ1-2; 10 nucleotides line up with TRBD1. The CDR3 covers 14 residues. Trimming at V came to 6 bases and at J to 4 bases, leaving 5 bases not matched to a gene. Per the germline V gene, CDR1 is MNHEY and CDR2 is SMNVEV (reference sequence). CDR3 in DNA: TGTGCCAGCAGGGGGACAGGGGAACGCTATGGCTACACCTTC. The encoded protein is CASRGTGERYGYTF.

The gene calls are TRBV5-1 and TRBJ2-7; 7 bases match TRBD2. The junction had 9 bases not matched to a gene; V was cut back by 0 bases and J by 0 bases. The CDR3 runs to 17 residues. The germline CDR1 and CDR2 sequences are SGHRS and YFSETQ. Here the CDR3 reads CASSLGWGGSGSYEQYF. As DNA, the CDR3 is TGCGCCAGCAGCTTGGGTTGGGGGGGATCGGGCTCCTACGAGCAGTACTTC.

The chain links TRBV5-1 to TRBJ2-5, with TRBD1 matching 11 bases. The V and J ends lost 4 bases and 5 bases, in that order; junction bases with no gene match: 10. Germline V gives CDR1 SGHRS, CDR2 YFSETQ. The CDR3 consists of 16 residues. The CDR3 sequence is CASSAGQGAQEETQYF. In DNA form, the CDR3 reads TGCGCCAGCAGCGCCGGACAGGGGGCGCAAGAGGAGACCCAGTACTTC.

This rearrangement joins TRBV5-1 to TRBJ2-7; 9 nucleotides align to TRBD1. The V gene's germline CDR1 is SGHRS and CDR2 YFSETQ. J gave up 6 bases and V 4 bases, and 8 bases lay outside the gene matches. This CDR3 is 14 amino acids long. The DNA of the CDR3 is TGCGCCAGCAGCCCTGGGACAGGGAATGGCGAGCAGTACTTC. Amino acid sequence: CASSPGTGNGEQYF.

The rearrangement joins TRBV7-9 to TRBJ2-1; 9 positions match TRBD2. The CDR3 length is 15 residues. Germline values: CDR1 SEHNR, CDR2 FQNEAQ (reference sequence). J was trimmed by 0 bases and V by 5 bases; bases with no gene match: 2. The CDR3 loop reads CASSGGRASYNEQFF. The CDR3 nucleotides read TGTGCCAGCAGCGGCGGGAGGGCCTCCTACAATGAGCAGTTCTTC.

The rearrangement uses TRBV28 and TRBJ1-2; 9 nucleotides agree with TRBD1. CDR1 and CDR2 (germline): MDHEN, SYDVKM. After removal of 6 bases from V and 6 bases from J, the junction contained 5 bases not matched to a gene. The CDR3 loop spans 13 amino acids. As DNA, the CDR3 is TGTGCCAGCAGACCGGGACAGGGAGATGGCTACACCTTC. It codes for CASRPGQGDGYTF.

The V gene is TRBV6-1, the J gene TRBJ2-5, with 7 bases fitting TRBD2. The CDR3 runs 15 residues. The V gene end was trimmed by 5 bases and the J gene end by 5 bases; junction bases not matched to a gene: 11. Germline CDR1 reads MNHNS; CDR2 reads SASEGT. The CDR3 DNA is TGTGCCAGCAGTTGGGGGAGGGCCTTTAAGGAGACCCAGTACTTC. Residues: CASSWGRAFKETQYF.

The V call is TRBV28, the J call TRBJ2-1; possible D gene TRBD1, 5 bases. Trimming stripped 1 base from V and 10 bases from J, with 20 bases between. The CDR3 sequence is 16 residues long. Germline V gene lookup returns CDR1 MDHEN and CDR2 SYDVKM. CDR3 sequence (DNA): TGTGCCAGCAGTTTATCACTTCAGGGTAGGATTGGGGAGCAGTTCTTC. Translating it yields CASSLSLQGRIGEQFF.

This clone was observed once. Here the CDR3 reads CASSELGQINEKLFF. CDR3 DNA sequence: TGTGCCAGCAGTGAACTAGGACAGATTAATGAAAAACTGTTTTTT. The rearrangement links TRBV2 to TRBJ1-4; the D gene is possibly TRBD1 (6 bases). V gave up 2 bases and J gave up 4 bases, with 11 bases separating them. The CDR3 runs 15 residues. From germline, CDR1 is SNHLY and CDR2 FYNNEI.

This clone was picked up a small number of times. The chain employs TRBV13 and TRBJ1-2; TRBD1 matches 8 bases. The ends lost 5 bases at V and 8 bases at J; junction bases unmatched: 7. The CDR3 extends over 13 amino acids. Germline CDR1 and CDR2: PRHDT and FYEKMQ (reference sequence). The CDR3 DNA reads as TGTGCCAGCAGCCCGCGGACAGGGCGAGGCTACACCTTC. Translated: CASSPRTGRGYTF. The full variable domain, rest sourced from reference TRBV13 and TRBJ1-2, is AAGVIQSPRHLIKEKRETATLKCYPIPRHDTVYWYQQGPGQDPQFLISFYEKMQSDKGSIPDRFSAQQFSDYHSELNMSSLELGDSALYFCASSPRTGRGYTFGSGTRLTVV.

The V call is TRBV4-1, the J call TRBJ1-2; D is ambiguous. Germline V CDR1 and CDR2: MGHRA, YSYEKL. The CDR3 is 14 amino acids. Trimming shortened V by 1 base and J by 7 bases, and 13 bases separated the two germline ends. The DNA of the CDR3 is TGCGCCAGCAGCCAAGTTCAGACGTCGGGTGGCTACACCTTC. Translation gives CASSQVQTSGGYTF.

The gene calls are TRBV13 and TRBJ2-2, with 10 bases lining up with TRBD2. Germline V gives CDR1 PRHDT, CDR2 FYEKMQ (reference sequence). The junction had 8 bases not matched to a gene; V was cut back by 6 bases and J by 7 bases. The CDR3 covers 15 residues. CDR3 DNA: TGTGCCAGCAGGAGAGCGGGAGGGCCGGTCGGGGAGCTGTTTTTT. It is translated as CASRRAGGPVGELFF.

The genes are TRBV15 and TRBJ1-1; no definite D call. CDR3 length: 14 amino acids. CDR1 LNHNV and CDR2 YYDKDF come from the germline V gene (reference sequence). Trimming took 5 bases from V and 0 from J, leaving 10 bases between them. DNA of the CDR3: TGTGCCACCAGCCCACATGCCATGAACACTGAAGCTTTCTTT. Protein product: CATSPHAMNTEAFF.

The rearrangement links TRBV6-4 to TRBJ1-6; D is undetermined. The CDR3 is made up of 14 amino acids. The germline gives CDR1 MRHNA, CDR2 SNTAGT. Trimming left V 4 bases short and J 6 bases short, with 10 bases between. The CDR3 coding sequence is TGTGCCAGCAGTGCTGACGGGTCTAATTCACCCCTCCACTTT. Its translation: CASSADGSNSPLHF.

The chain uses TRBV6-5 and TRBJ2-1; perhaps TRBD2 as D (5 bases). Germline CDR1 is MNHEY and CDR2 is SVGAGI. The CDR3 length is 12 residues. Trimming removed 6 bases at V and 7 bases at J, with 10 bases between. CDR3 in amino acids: CASRQAGNEQFF. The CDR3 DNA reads TGTGCCAGCAGGCAGGCGGGTAATGAGCAGTTCTTC.

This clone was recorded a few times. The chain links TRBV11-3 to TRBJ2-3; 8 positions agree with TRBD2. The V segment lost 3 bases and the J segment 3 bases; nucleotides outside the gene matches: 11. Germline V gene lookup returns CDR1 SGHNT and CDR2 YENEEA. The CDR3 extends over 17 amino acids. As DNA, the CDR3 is TGTGCCAGCAGCTTGGGCCTAGCGGGTCCGGGGACAGATACGCAGTATTTT. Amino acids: CASSLGLAGPGTDTQYF.